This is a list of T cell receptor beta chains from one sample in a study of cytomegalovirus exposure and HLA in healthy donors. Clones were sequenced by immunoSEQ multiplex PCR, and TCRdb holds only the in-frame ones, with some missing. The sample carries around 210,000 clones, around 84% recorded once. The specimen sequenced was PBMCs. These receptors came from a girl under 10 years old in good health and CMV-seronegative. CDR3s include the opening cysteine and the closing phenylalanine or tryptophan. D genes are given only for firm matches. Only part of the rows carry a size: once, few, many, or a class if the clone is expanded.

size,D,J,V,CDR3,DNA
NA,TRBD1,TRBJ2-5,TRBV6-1,CASSARTDRGRETQYF,TGTGCCAGCAGTGCAAGGACAGACAGGGGGCGAGAGACCCAGTACTTC
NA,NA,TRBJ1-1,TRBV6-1,CASSGTPNTEAFF,TGTGCCAGCAGTGGGACTCCTAACACTGAAGCTTTCTTT
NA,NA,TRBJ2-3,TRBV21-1,CASSSHRSSAGEDTDTQYF,TGTGCCAGCAGCTCGCACCGTTCTTCAGCGGGAGAGGACACAGATACGCAGTATTTT
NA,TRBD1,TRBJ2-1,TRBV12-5,CASGPRTGGYNEQFF,TGTGCTAGTGGTCCCCGGACAGGGGGCTACAATGAGCAGTTCTTC
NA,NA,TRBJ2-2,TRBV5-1,CASSRLGSGELFF,TGCGCCAGCAGCCGACTAGGGAGCGGGGAGCTGTTTTTT
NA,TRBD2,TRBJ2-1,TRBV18,CASSPGLAGLGDEQFF,TGTGCCAGCTCACCGGGCTTAGCGGGACTTGGTGATGAGCAGTTCTTC
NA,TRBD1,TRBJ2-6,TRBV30,CAWSVQGAGANVLTF,TGTGCCTGGAGTGTACAGGGGGCTGGGGCCAACGTCCTGACTTTC
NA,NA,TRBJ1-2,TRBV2,CASFGRANYGYTF,TGTGCCAGCTTCGGCAGGGCGAACTATGGCTACACCTTC
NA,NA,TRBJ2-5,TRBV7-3,CASSLVRGETQYF,TGTGCCAGCAGCTTAGTCAGGGGCGAGACCCAGTACTTC
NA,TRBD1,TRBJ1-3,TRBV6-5,CASSYGAGGYGNTIYF,TGTGCCAGCAGTTACGGGGCAGGGGGCTATGGAAACACCATATATTTT
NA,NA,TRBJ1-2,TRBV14,CASSRTGRGSGYGYTF,TGTGCCAGCAGCCGTACCGGGAGGGGATCGGGCTATGGCTACACCTTC
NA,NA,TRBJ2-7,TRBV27,CATSRGKEQYF,TGTGCCACCTCAAGGGGGAAAGAGCAGTACTTC
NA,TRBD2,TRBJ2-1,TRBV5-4,CASSLGAGLSYNEQFF,TGTGCCAGCAGCTTGGGAGCGGGGCTATCCTACAATGAGCAGTTCTTC
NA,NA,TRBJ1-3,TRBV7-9,CSSSLASGGLVYSGNTIYF,TGTTCCAGCAGCTTAGCATCCGGGGGGCTTGTTTATTCTGGAAACACCATATATTTT
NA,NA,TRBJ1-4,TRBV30,CAWRDHFREKLFF,TGTGCCTGGAGAGATCATTTCAGGGAAAAACTGTTTTTT
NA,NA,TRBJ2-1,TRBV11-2,CASSFLHGLTYNEQFF,TGTGCCAGCAGCTTTCTGCACGGTTTAACCTACAATGAGCAGTTCTTC
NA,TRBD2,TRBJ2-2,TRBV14,CASSQAGTSGRAGELFF,TGTGCCAGCAGCCAAGCCGGGACTAGCGGGCGGGCCGGGGAGCTGTTTTTT
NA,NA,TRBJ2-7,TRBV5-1,CASGGSDSYEQYF,TGCGCCAGCGGAGGCTCCGACTCCTACGAGCAGTACTTC
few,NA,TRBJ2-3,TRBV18,CASSPTGNTQYF,TGTGCCAGCTCACCAACAGGGAATACGCAGTATTTT
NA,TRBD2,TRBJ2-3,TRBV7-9,CASSLKSILAGGTDTQYF,TGTGCCAGCAGCTTAAAGTCGATTTTAGCGGGGGGAACAGATACGCAGTATTTT
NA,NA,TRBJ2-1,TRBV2,CASSPMIMSSYNEQFF,TGTGCCAGCAGCCCAATGATCATGAGCTCCTACAATGAGCAGTTCTTC
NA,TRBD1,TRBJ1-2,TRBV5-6,CASSLAGTGLNYGYTF,TGTGCCAGCAGCTTGGCCGGGACAGGGCTTAACTATGGCTACACCTTC
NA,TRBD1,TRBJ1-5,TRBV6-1,CASNRGNQPQHF,TGTGCCAGCAACAGGGGTAATCAGCCCCAGCATTTT
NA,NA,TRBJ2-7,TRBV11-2,CASKLTGTDYEQYF,TGTGCCAGCAAGCTTACGGGTACCGACTACGAGCAGTACTTC
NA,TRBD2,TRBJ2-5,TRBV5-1,CASSFGGRETQYF,TGCGCCAGCAGCTTCGGGGGGAGGGAGACCCAGTACTTC
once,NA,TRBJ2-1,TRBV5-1,CASSRVVDSYNEQFF,TGCGCCAGCAGCCGCGTGGTAGACTCCTACAATGAGCAGTTCTTC
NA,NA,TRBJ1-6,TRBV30,CAWSAGSSYNSPLHF,TGTGCCTGGAGCGCAGGAAGCTCCTATAATTCACCCCTCCACTTT
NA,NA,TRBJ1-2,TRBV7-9,CASSLEGNYGYTF,TGTGCCAGCAGCTTAGAGGGGAACTATGGCTACACCTTC
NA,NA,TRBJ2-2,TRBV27,CASRVGAAGELFF,TGTGCCAGCAGGGTGGGGGCGGCCGGGGAGCTGTTTTTT
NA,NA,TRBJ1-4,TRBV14,CASSRLTGNEKLFF,TGTGCCAGCAGCCGACTAACTGGGAATGAAAAACTGTTTTTT
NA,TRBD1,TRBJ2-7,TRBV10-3,CAISTILRGSSYEQYF,TGTGCCATCAGTACCATCCTCAGGGGGAGCTCCTACGAGCAGTACTTC
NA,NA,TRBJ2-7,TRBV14,CASSQDLWGDEQYF,TGTGCCAGCAGCCAAGACTTATGGGGGGACGAGCAGTACTTC
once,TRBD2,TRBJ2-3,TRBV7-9,CASSARGVGTDTQYF,TGTGCCAGCAGCGCCCGGGGGGTGGGCACAGATACGCAGTATTTT
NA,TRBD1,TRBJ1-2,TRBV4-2,CASSRGDRELDGYAF,TGTGCCAGCAGCCGAGGGGACAGGGAATTAGATGGCTACGCCTTC
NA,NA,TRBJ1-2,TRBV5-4,CASSLDINYGYTF,TGTGCCAGCAGCTTGGACATCAACTATGGCTACACCTTC
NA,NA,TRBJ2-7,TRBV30,CAWREESVSYEQYF,TGTGCCTGGCGAGAAGAGTCCGTCTCCTACGAGCAGTACTTC
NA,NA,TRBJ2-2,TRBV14,CASSQVRGPGTGELFF,TGTGCCAGCAGCCAAGTACGGGGTCCCGGGACCGGGGAGCTGTTTTTT
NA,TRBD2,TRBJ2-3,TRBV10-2,CASSDPGLANTSTDTQYF,TGCGCCAGCAGTGATCCTGGACTAGCGAATACTAGCACAGATACGCAGTATTTT
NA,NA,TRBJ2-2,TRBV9,CASSLRRGTNTGELFF,TGTGCCAGCAGCCTCCGACGGGGAACAAACACCGGGGAGCTGTTTTTT
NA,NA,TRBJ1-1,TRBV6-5,CASSYGGGVGDTEAFF,TGTGCCAGCAGTTACGGGGGGGGCGTCGGCGACACTGAAGCTTTCTTT
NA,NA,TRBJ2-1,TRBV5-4,CASHRSGKGSYNEQFF,TGTGCCAGCCACCGTTCGGGGAAGGGTTCCTACAATGAGCAGTTCTTC
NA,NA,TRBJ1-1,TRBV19,CASHISVGLNTEAFF,TGTGCCAGCCACATCTCAGTCGGGTTGAACACTGAAGCTTTCTTT